This T cell receptor (beta chain) was captured by sequencing in a study of cytomegalovirus exposure and HLA in healthy donors. Overall study results and limits: The study found most TCR sequences rare, yet found some public TCRs in many donors. Both high specificity and high sensitivity reportedly marked the classifier's diagnosis of cytomegalovirus status.

Sequencing used immunoSEQ multiplex PCR; TCRdb keeps in-frame clones, though not all of them. Counted here are 65,000 to 75,000 clones, nearly 95% occurring once; the ten biggest clones make up approximately 5.3%. Trimming took 8 bases from V and 4 from J, leaving 23 bases between them. Germline V CDR1 and CDR2: MDHEN, SYDVKM. The CDR3 covers 16 residues. Of note for this clone: The antigen remains undetermined.

The source material was PBMCs. This sequence was found in a man aged 18-30 years in good health and CMV-seropositive. This chain links TRBV28 with TRBJ1-2; D may be TRBD1 (5 bases). DNA of the CDR3: TGTGCCAGCTCTCTGGGGGGGAAGGGTCGCTCCTATGGCTACACCTTC. Protein product: CASSLGGKGRSYGYTF.